This TCR beta chain was sequenced in a study of cytomegalovirus exposure and HLA in healthy donors. This clone was recorded once. Its antigen is as yet unknown. The CDR3 is 15 amino acids. Germline lookup yields CDR1 LNHDA and CDR2 SQIVND (reference sequence). The V end was cut by 1 base, the J end by 6 bases, with 16 bases between. Whole-study results and caveats: The sole available immune exposure information was CMV serostatus.

Both 60 Vbeta primers and 13 Jbeta primers went into the PCR. The method was immunoSEQ multiplex PCR; TCRdb's version includes in-frame clones alone and lacks a portion of them. The repertoire holds about 150,000 clones, 65% to 80% seen once, with approximately 1.6% in the top ten. The sequenced material came from PBMCs. This sequence originates from a human donor in good health. This chain connects TRBV19 to TRBJ2-7, with D tentatively TRBD1 (6 bases). The CDR3 sequence is CASSIGGQGPSEQYF. In DNA, the CDR3 is TGTGCCAGTAGTATAGGGGGGCAGGGCCCTTCCGAGCAGTACTTC.